A selection of T cell receptor beta chains follows, all from one sample in a study of blood T cell repertoires in COVID-19. Profiled with immunoSEQ multiplex PCR; TCRdb holds only in-frame clones, not every one. Here the sample spans hundreds of thousands of clones, 86% being singletons. Sequences were obtained from peripheral blood. These receptors all come from a young woman with active or convalescent COVID-19. Both conserved end residues are part of each CDR3. D genes are given only for firm matches. Size tells how often a clone was seen (once, few, many) or the class of an expanded clone, and some rows leave it out.

>TRBV5-4|NA|TRBD1|TRBJ2-7
TGTGCCAGCAGTCCCACGGGACAGGGGGCTTACGAGCAGTACTTC
CASSPTGQGAYEQYF
>TRBV18|NA|TRBD1|TRBJ1-2
TGTGCCAGCTCCACAGGGGGAAGCGTGAACTATGGCTACACCTTC
CASSTGGSVNYGYTF
>TRBV3-1/TRBV3-2|NA|TRBD1|TRBJ1-5
TGTGCCAGCAGCCAAGGGGGACAGGTAAATCAGCCCCAGCATTTT
CASSQGGQVNQPQHF
>TRBV5-1|NA|NA|TRBJ2-7
TGCGCCAGCAGCTTGTACCTGTCCGGGGGCGAGCAGTACTTC
CASSLYLSGGEQYF
>TRBV3-1/TRBV3-2|NA|NA|TRBJ2-7
TGTGCCAGCAGCCAAGGTGCGGGGACGGCATTAACCTACGAGCAGTACTTC
CASSQGAGTALTYEQYF
>TRBV5-1|NA|NA|TRBJ1-4
TGCGCCAGCAGCTCCAGACAGCCTGGTAATGAAAAACTGTTTTTT
CASSSRQPGNEKLFF
>TRBV4-1|NA|TRBD1|TRBJ2-7
TGCGCCAGCAACCTTAGACAGGGCGAAATCTACGAGCAGTACTTC
CASNLRQGEIYEQYF
>TRBV5-6|once|NA|TRBJ1-1
TGTGCCAGCAGCTCAGGGTGGGAAGACACTGAAGCTTTCTTT
CASSSGWEDTEAFF
>TRBV5-1|NA|NA|TRBJ2-7
TGCGCCAGCAGCTTGGCTCCGGGGGGCGCAAGGGAGCAGTACTTC
CASSLAPGGAREQYF
>TRBV13|NA|NA|TRBJ1-1
TGTGCCAGCAGCTTACCCGGACAGAACACTGAAGCTTTCTTT
CASSLPGQNTEAFF
>TRBV5-4|NA|NA|TRBJ2-3
TGTGCCAGCACCCCTCGGGCGGGACCCACAGATACGCAGTATTTT
CASTPRAGPTDTQYF
>TRBV3-1/TRBV3-2|NA|TRBD1|TRBJ2-7
TGTGCCAGCAGCCATTCAACAGGGGACTACGAGCAGTACTTC
CASSHSTGDYEQYF
>TRBV6-2/TRBV6-3|NA|NA|TRBJ1-1
TGTGCCAGCAGTTACCCGCCTTGGCGGGCCATGGGAGCTTTCTTT
CASSYPPWRAMGAFF
>TRBV15|NA|TRBD1|TRBJ1-1
TGTGCCACCAGCGTGGCTACAGGGGGCACTGAAGCTTTCTTT
CATSVATGGTEAFF
>TRBV5-1|NA|TRBD1|TRBJ1-2
TGCGCCAGCAGCTCTGCCTATGGGACAGGTGAATACTATGGCTACACCTTC
CASSSAYGTGEYYGYTF
>TRBV2|NA|TRBD1|TRBJ1-2
TGTGCCAGAGGAGACTCCGGGACAGGGGGCAGGAACTATGGCTACACCTTC
CARGDSGTGGRNYGYTF
>TRBV11-2|NA|TRBD2|TRBJ2-1
TGTGCCAGCAGCTCCGGACTAGCGGGAGCTTCGAATGAGCAGTTCTTC
CASSSGLAGASNEQFF
>TRBV29-1|NA|NA|TRBJ1-1
TGCAGCGTTTTATCAACTGGAGGGACTGAAGCTTTCTTT
CSVLSTGGTEAFF
>TRBV2|NA|TRBD1|TRBJ2-7
TGTGCCAGCATGAGGGGGACAGGGGGAGAGGAGCAGTACTTC
CASMRGTGGEEQYF
>TRBV30|NA|TRBD1|TRBJ2-1
TGTGCCTGGAGAGACAGGGGGCATTACAATGAGCAGTTCTTC
CAWRDRGHYNEQFF